These T cell receptor beta chains were read from a single sample in a study of beta chain features in type 1 diabetes. Profiled with immunoSEQ multiplex PCR; TCRdb holds only in-frame clones, not every one. The table includes 600,000 to 700,000 clones, under 15% detected once. Sequenced material: naive CD4+ T cells from blood. The receptors originated from a man aged 25 to 40 with type 1 diabetes. The CDR3 runs from the conserved cysteine through the conserved F or W. A D gene is named only where the DNA matches it firmly. Part of the rows lack a size; the others show once, few, many or a class for expanded clones.

>TRBD2|TRBJ2-5|few|TRBV29-1
CSGLAGEETQYF
TGCAGCGGGTTAGCGGGGGAAGAGACCCAGTACTTC
>NA|TRBJ2-7|few|TRBV4-3
CASSQGRTYEQYF
TGCGCCAGCAGCCAAGGCAGGACCTACGAGCAGTACTTC
>NA|TRBJ1-1|NA|TRBV6-5
CASSYRQENTEAFF
TGTGCCAGCAGTTATAGACAGGAAAACACTGAAGCTTTCTTT
>NA|TRBJ2-2|NA|TRBV4-3
CASSQAGNTGELFF
TGCGCCAGCAGCCAAGCAGGGAACACCGGGGAGCTGTTTTTT
>NA|TRBJ1-2|NA|TRBV27
CASKPGRSHTF
TGTGCCAGCAAGCCGGGGCGTTCTCACACCTTC
>NA|TRBJ2-5|NA|TRBV10-3
CAISEPVQETQYF
TGTGCCATCAGTGAGCCCGTTCAGGAGACCCAGTACTTC
>TRBD2|TRBJ2-3|once|TRBV4-3
CASSQSGGAVDTQYF
TGCGCCAGCAGCCAGAGCGGGGGGGCTGTAGATACGCAGTATTTT
>NA|TRBJ2-3|NA|TRBV7-3
CASSSGLSGDTQYF
TGTGCCAGCAGCTCGGGACTGTCGGGGGATACGCAGTATTTT
>NA|TRBJ2-2|few|TRBV21-1
CARLAGGPSSGELFF
TGTGCCAGACTAGCGGGGGGCCCAAGCTCCGGGGAGCTGTTTTTT
>NA|TRBJ2-3|few|TRBV5-1
CASSLEWEDTQYF
TGCGCCAGCAGCTTGGAATGGGAAGATACGCAGTATTTT
>NA|TRBJ1-5|NA|TRBV2
CASSEHVPGADSNQPQHF
TGTGCCAGCAGTGAACATGTTCCGGGGGCGGATAGCAATCAGCCCCAGCATTTT
>NA|TRBJ1-4|NA|TRBV6-5
CATQFKTNEKLFF
TGTGCCACGCAGTTCAAAACTAATGAAAAACTGTTTTTT
>NA|TRBJ1-5|NA|TRBV12-5
CASGQDSNQPQHF
TGTGCTAGTGGACAGGATAGCAATCAGCCCCAGCATTTT
>NA|TRBJ1-4|few|TRBV28
CASSLSVPATNEKLFF
TGTGCCAGCAGTTTATCGGTCCCAGCAACTAATGAAAAACTGTTTTTT
>NA|TRBJ1-2|few|TRBV2
CASSEQSLPLYGYTF
TGTGCCAGCAGTGAACAAAGCTTGCCCCTCTATGGCTACACCTTC
>NA|TRBJ2-7|NA|TRBV7-8
CASSLDRGVGYEQYF
TGTGCCAGCAGCTTAGATCGGGGAGTTGGGTACGAGCAGTACTTC
>TRBD1|TRBJ1-6|NA|TRBV30
CAWRPGQGDSPLHF
TGTGCCTGGCGCCCGGGACAGGGGGATTCACCCCTCCACTTT
>NA|TRBJ2-3|NA|TRBV5-1
CASSQGLAVHTDTQYF
TGCGCCAGCAGCCAAGGACTCGCCGTTCACACAGATACGCAGTATTTT
>NA|TRBJ1-5|NA|TRBV30
CACDSGNLQPQHF
TGTGCCTGTGACTCAGGGAATTTGCAGCCCCAGCATTTT
>TRBD2|TRBJ2-3|NA|TRBV2
CASSASGGADTQYF
TGTGCCAGCAGTGCGAGCGGGGGAGCAGATACGCAGTATTTT
>TRBD1|TRBJ1-1|NA|TRBV6-1
CASSAGTVDTEAFF
TGTGCCAGCAGTGCCGGGACAGTGGACACTGAAGCTTTCTTT
>NA|TRBJ1-3|once|TRBV4-2
CASSPMETQDSGNTIYF
TGTGCCAGCAGCCCAATGGAGACCCAGGACTCTGGAAACACCATATATTTT
>TRBD1|TRBJ2-5|few|TRBV6-5
CASSRGQGETQYF
TGTGCCAGCAGTAGAGGACAGGGAGAGACCCAGTACTTC
>TRBD2|TRBJ2-3|NA|TRBV9
CASSVDQLAGARTDTQYF
TGTGCCAGCAGCGTAGATCAACTAGCGGGGGCCCGCACAGATACGCAGTATTTT
>TRBD1|TRBJ2-7|NA|TRBV4-3
CASSLGQSSYEQYF
TGCGCCAGCAGCCTGGGACAGTCTTCCTACGAGCAGTACTTC
>TRBD1|TRBJ1-4|NA|TRBV5-1
CASSRGQATNEKLFF
TGCGCCAGCAGCCGGGGACAGGCCACTAATGAAAAACTGTTTTTT
>NA|TRBJ2-3|few|TRBV30
CAWARGGLGADTQYF
TGTGCCTGGGCCCGAGGAGGGCTTGGGGCAGATACGCAGTATTTT
>NA|TRBJ2-1|few|TRBV6-4
CASSVLPMSSYNEQFF
TGTGCCAGCAGTGTCCTCCCAATGAGCTCCTACAATGAGCAGTTCTTC
>NA|TRBJ2-3|few|TRBV9
CASTQVYDTQYF
TGTGCCAGCACCCAAGTTTATGATACGCAGTATTTT
>NA|TRBJ2-5|NA|TRBV18
CASSPRQTLQETQYF
TGTGCCAGCTCACCGAGGCAGACCCTCCAAGAGACCCAGTACTTC
>NA|TRBJ1-2|few|TRBV13
CASSFTRDGLGYTF
TGTGCCAGCAGCTTTACCAGGGACGGCCTAGGCTACACCTTC
>TRBD1|TRBJ1-5|NA|TRBV23-1
CASTQQRAGGGTGNQPQHF
TGCGCCAGCACCCAACAGCGGGCAGGGGGCGGTACGGGCAATCAGCCCCAGCATTTT
>NA|TRBJ2-7|NA|TRBV4-3
CASSTTTGTNYEQYF
TGCGCCAGCAGCACTACGACAGGAACGAACTACGAGCAGTACTTC
>NA|TRBJ2-3|few|TRBV15
CATSRTISGSTDTQYF
TGTGCCACCAGCAGGACGATCTCCGGTAGCACAGATACGCAGTATTTT
>NA|TRBJ2-3|NA|TRBV12-5
CASGPTRNTDTQYF
TGTGCTAGTGGTCCCACTCGAAACACAGATACGCAGTATTTT
>TRBD1|TRBJ2-5|few|TRBV30
CAFTRQGAWETQYF
TGTGCCTTCACACGACAGGGGGCGTGGGAGACCCAGTACTTC
>TRBD2|TRBJ2-5|NA|TRBV30
CASKQRTSKGETQYF
TGTGCCTCCAAACAAAGGACTAGCAAAGGCGAGACCCAGTACTTC
>NA|TRBJ1-6|few|TRBV2
CASSENRGQNSPLHF
TGTGCCAGCAGTGAAAATAGGGGCCAGAATTCACCCCTCCACTTT
>NA|TRBJ2-6|NA|TRBV9
CASSSLGRGSGANVLTF
TGTGCCAGCAGCTCCCTGGGACGGGGCTCTGGGGCCAACGTCCTGACTTTC
>NA|TRBJ1-3|NA|TRBV11-2
CASSLESKGGRSGNTIYF
TGTGCCAGCAGCTTGGAGTCTAAGGGGGGAAGATCTGGAAACACCATATATTTT